This T cell receptor beta chain was found in a study of blood T cell repertoires in COVID-19 (dated by TCRdb to 2018 to 2020). Turning to the overall study: The collaborator samples originated in the United States, Italy and Spain and spanned the acute and convalescent phases of COVID-19. The material from the prospective study consisted of cDNA or gDNA derived from T cells, B-cell-depleted T cells, or PBMCs. The dataset comprised deeply sampled blood TCRbeta repertoires from subjects exposed to, actively infected with, or recovered from COVID-19. A freely available public database, intended as a resource for researchers studying the immune response to SARS-CoV-2, is where the repertoires were released. Samples came from the ongoing ImmuneRACE study (first 160 participants) plus 1,254 subjects from 6 global collaborators. Sample metadata almost always included a de-identified subject ID, COVID-19 status, age in years and sex. Where HLA class I and class II types were available, the types were taken from metadata supplied by the sample provider, not from assay-based typing. On the study overall, not on this receptor specifically: Clinical and demographic metadata were provided uncurated, with the amount varying by source and participant.

CDR1 and CDR2 (MNHNY, SVGAGI) derive from the germline V gene (reference sequence). Trimming leaves V shorter by 7 bases and J shorter by 2 bases, with the junction holding 2 bases beyond the gene matches. The CDR3 covers 13 residues, taking in both the cysteine and the phenylalanine. Just CDR3 DNA is preserved here, 39 bases in frame from base 1. One collaborating source in Seattle enrolled patients while the patients were actively infected and followed the patients over time throughout the course of disease. Whole blood was collected in K2EDTA tubes by collaborating institutions according to the institutions' own protocols. For TCRbeta analysis, collaborators shipped samples as frozen whole blood, isolated PBMCs, or DNA extracted from either of those sample types. TCRbeta CDR3 regions were amplified from genomic DNA using the immunoSEQ Assay, a bias-controlled multiplex PCR. Turning to the authors' computational methods: The number of nucleated cells in each sample was estimated from the amplification of reference gene primers within the assay. To quantify the absolute abundance of each unique TCRbeta CDR3 rearrangement, sequence reads were collapsed and filtered. For each sample, productive Simpson clonality was calculated as the square root of Simpson's diversity index over productive rearrangements. Not all clones reach the TCRdb copy of this immuneACCESS table, which keeps in-frame sequences only. Checked studies attribute under half of the gap to unresolved V genes and leave the rest unexplained. V, J and clone size were drawn from that table, and D and trimming were deduced from the DNA. For this sample there are 99,000 or so clones; around nine tenths appear just once. The ten largest account for around 2% of the sample.

This clone was seen a handful of times. It lacks a known antigen. The sample holds no much larger clone one base away, and base qualities are not on file. This receptor was obtained from a man aged 45-65 years with COVID-19, enrolled during active disease. The chain links TRBV6-6 with TRBJ1-3; 7 nucleotides in the junction match TRBD1. The specimen was peripheral blood. The DNA sequence is TGTGCCAGCAAGACAGGGACTGGAAACACCATATATTTT. Its protein reads: CASKTGTGNTIYF.